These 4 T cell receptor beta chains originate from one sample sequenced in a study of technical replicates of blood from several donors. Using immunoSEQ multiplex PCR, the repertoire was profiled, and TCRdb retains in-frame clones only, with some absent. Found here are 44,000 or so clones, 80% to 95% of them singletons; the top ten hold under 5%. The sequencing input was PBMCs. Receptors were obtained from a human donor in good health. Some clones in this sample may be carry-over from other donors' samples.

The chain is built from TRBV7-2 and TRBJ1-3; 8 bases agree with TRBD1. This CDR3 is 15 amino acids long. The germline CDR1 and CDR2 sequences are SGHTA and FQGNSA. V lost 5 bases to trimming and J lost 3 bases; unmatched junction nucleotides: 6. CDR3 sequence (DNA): TGTGCCAGCAGCACCCAGGGGGCGGGTGGAAACACCATATATTTT. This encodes CASSTQGAGGNTIYF.

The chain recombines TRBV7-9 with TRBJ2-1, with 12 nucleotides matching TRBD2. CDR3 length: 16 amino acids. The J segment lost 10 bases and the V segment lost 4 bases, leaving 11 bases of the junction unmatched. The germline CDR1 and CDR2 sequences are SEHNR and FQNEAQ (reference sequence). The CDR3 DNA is TGTGCCAGCAGCTCCCGTCTAGCGGGAGGGCCTGGAGAGCAGTTCTTC. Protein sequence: CASSSRLAGGPGEQFF.

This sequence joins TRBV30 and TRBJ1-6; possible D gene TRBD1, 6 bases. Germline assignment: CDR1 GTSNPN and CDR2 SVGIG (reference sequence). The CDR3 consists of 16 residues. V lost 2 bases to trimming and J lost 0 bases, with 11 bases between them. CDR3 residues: CAWSLGQSSYNSPLHF. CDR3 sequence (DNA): TGTGCCTGGAGTTTAGGACAGAGCTCCTATAATTCACCCCTCCACTTT. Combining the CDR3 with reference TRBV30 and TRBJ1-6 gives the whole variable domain SQTIHQWPATLVQPVGSPLSLECTVEGTSNPNLYWYRQAAGRGLQLLFYSVGIGQISSEVPQNLSASRPQDRQFILSSKKLLLSDSGFYLCAWSLGQSSYNSPLHFGNGTRLTVT.

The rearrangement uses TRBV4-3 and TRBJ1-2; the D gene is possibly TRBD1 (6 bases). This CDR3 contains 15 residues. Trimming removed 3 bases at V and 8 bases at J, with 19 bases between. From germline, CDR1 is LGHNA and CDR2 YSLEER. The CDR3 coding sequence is TGCGCCAGCAGCCAGGAGGGGGGGGGCGCGAGCGGCTACACCTTC. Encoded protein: CASSQEGGGASGYTF.